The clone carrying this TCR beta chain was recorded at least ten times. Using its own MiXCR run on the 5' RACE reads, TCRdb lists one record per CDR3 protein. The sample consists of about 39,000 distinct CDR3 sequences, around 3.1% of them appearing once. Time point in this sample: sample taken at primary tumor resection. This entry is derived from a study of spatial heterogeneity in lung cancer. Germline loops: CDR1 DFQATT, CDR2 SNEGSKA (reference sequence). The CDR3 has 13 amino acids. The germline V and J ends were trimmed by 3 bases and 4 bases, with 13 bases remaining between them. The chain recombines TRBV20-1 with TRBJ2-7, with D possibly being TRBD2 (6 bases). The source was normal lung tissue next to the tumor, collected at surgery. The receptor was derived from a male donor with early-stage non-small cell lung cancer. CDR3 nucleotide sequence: TGCAGTGCTAGCTGGAGGGGTGGATACGAGCAGTACTTC. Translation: CSASWRGGYEQYF.